Sequencing of this TCR beta chain was carried out in a study of T cells after somatic rescue of genetic block. Using immunoSEQ multiplex PCR, the repertoire was profiled, and TCRdb retains in-frame clones only, with some absent. The table has under 150,000 clones, 75% to 95% seen once. The specimen was peripheral blood mononuclear cells (PBMCs). The source of this sequence is a woman aged 18 to 35.

The chain's CDR3 is CASSPAAGALYGYTF. CDR3 in DNA: TGTGCCAGCAGCCCAGCGGCCGGGGCCCTCTATGGCTACACCTTC. The chain links TRBV9 to TRBJ1-2, with a weak D call TRBD1 (5 bases). V was cut by 4 bases and J by 4 bases, with 17 bases left in between. CDR1 and CDR2 from the germline V gene are SGDLS and YYNGEE. The CDR3 consists of 15 residues.